The 32 T cell receptor beta chains listed next were all sequenced from one sample in a study of blood T cell repertoires in COVID-19. TCRdb's copy holds only in-frame clones and misses some; the assay was immunoSEQ multiplex PCR. The table has about 420,000 clones, about 87% seen once. The specimen was peripheral blood. These receptors originate from a man aged 18 to 35 with COVID-19, enrolled during active disease.

Ten or more counts support this clone. The rearrangement links TRBV28 to TRBJ1-6; the match to TRBD1 covers 8 bases. Looked up from germline, CDR1 is MDHEN and CDR2 is SYDVKM. The CDR3 loop spans 16 amino acids. Trimming removed 3 bases from V and 7 bases from J; junction bases left unmatched: 8. The CDR3 region has the DNA TGTGCCAGCAGTTTCCTCTCGACAGGGGCAAATTCACCCCTCCACTTT. Its translation: CASSFLSTGANSPLHF.

This clone was counted at least ten times. V gene TRBV9 combines with J gene TRBJ1-3; a weak D match, TRBD1 (6 bases). Germline lookup yields CDR1 SGDLS and CDR2 YYNGEE. The germline V and J ends were trimmed by 7 bases and 3 bases, with 20 bases remaining between them. This CDR3 region has 16 residues. CDR3 sequence reads: CASCCPQGIVGNTIYF. CDR3 nucleotide sequence: TGTGCCAGCTGCTGTCCCCAGGGGATCGTTGGAAACACCATATATTTT.

The chain combines TRBV5-1 with TRBJ2-7; D remains ambiguous. V shed 2 bases and J shed 0 bases, with 12 bases lying between them. The CDR3 covers 15 residues. The V gene's germline CDR1 is SGHRS and CDR2 YFSETQ. For the CDR3, the DNA is TGCGCCAGCAGCTTCAATTCGTACGGCTCCTACGAGCAGTACTTC. Translation: CASSFNSYGSYEQYF. Full variable domain (outside the CDR3, taken from reference TRBV5-1 and TRBJ2-7): KAGVTQTPRYLIKTRGQQVTLSCSPISGHRSVSWYQQTPGQGLQFLFEYFSETQRNKGNFPGRFSGRQFSNSRSEMNVSTLELGDSALYLCASSFNSYGSYEQYFGPGTRLTVT.

V gene TRBV5-5 combines with J gene TRBJ2-4; no firm D call. The CDR3 length is 16 residues. The ends were cut back, 0 bases at V and 2 bases at J, with 12 bases in the middle. Germline-derived CDR1 and CDR2 are SGHKS and YYEKEE (reference sequence). The CDR3 nucleotides read TGTGCCAGCAGCTTGGTTCCCGCACAGCCCAAAAACATTCAGTACTTC. Translating gives CASSLVPAQPKNIQYF.

This chain connects TRBV25-1 to TRBJ1-2; 7 nucleotides line up with TRBD1. CDR3 size: 15 residues. Trimming at V came to 6 bases and at J to 4 bases, leaving 11 bases not matched to a gene. The germline CDR1 and CDR2 sequences are MGHDK and SYGVNS. Here the CDR3 reads CASSDSRGPFYGYTF. The CDR3 DNA follows: TGTGCCAGCAGCGATAGTAGGGGGCCTTTCTATGGCTACACCTTC.

The chain links TRBV9 to TRBJ1-1; no definite D call. The CDR3 loop spans 13 amino acids. Germline CDR1 SGDLS, CDR2 YYNGEE. V lost 4 bases, J lost 3 bases, and 10 bases lay in between. The CDR3 is CASSLSGDTEAFF. CDR3 coding DNA: TGTGCCAGCAGCCTCAGCGGTGACACTGAAGCTTTCTTT.

V gene TRBV12-3 or TRBV12-4 combines with J gene TRBJ2-7; D uncertain. This CDR3 is 13 amino acids long. V was clipped by 6 bases and J by 5 bases, with 14 bases between them. The CDR3 sequence is CASSYLPLNEQYF. CDR3 bases: TGTGCCAGCAGCTACCTTCCTTTAAACGAGCAGTACTTC.

CDR3: CASRTGYNEQFF. The CDR3 nucleotides are TGTGCCAGCAGGACAGGGTACAATGAGCAGTTCTTC. The J gene is TRBJ2-1, the V gene TRBV6-5; 7 bases line up with TRBD1. With 6 bases clipped from V and 4 bases from J, the junction kept 0 bases outside the gene matches. Germline assignment: CDR1 MNHEY and CDR2 SVGAGI. This CDR3 contains 12 residues.

This clone was observed once. The V call is TRBV10-2, the J call TRBJ1-2; D is ambiguous. Looked up from germline, CDR1 is WSHSY and CDR2 is SAAADI. This CDR3 spans 14 amino acids. V lost 2 bases and J lost 2, with 9 bases in between. The CDR3, as DNA: TGCGCCAGCAGTGAGGAAGTCCAGAACTATGGCTACACCTTC. It yields the protein CASSEEVQNYGYTF.

The chain combines TRBV7-3 with TRBJ2-2; D not resolved. The germline gives CDR1 SGHTA, CDR2 FQGTGA. CDR3 length equals 12 residues. The V and J ends lost 6 bases and 4 bases respectively, with 6 bases between them. CDR3 residues: CASSRSTGELFF. The CDR3 bases are TGTGCCAGCAGTCGGAGCACCGGGGAGCTGTTTTTT.

The chain carries TRBV6-5 and TRBJ2-1; maybe TRBD1 (6 bases). CDR1 is MNHEY and CDR2 is SVGAGI in the germline V gene. Trimming took 6 bases from V and 2 from J, leaving 11 bases between them. This CDR3 has 14 amino acids. The CDR3: CASSSGTTYNEQFF. CDR3 coding DNA: TGTGCCAGCAGCTCCGGGACAACCTACAATGAGCAGTTCTTC.

The CDR3 nucleotides are TGTGCCAGCCGTGCTCAACTCCGCGAGCAGTACTTC. Translating gives CASRAQLREQYF. This chain links TRBV2 with TRBJ2-7; D unresolved. Between the trimmed V and J ends, which lost 8 bases and 6 bases, there was a span of 14 bases. Germline CDR1 SNHLY, CDR2 FYNNEI. The CDR3 consists of 12 residues.

This chain joins TRBV5-4 and TRBJ2-2; D not certain. This CDR3 is 12 amino acids long. Germline values: CDR1 SGHNT, CDR2 YYREEE (reference sequence). Trimming pared 3 bases from V and 3 bases from J, leaving 3 bases between. CDR3 in DNA: TGTGCCAGCAGCTCAGACACCGGGGAGCTGTTTTTT. Amino acids: CASSSDTGELFF.

This clone was detected ten times or more. The CDR3 here is CASSLANDRVHGYTF. In DNA, the CDR3 is TGTGCCAGCAGCTTGGCCAACGACAGGGTGCACGGCTACACCTTC. The chain carries TRBV5-5 and TRBJ1-2; 7 bases agree with TRBD1. Germline trimming cut 0 bases from V and 8 bases from J; bases unmatched to any gene: 10. This CDR3 region has 15 residues. Germline-derived CDR1 and CDR2 are SGHKS and YYEKEE (reference sequence).

This chain connects TRBV18 to TRBJ2-1; D is unresolved. V was shortened by 3 bases and J by 10 bases, with 10 bases between the two germline ends. There are 12 residues in the CDR3. Germline V CDR1 and CDR2: KGHSH, LQKENI. The CDR3 nucleotides are TGTGCCAGCTCACCCTTAGTCGCAGAGCAGTTCTTC. Amino acid sequence: CASSPLVAEQFF.

The genes are TRBV2 and TRBJ2-1, with 11 bases aligning to TRBD2. The J segment lost 4 bases and the V segment lost 4 bases, leaving 9 bases of the junction unmatched. Per germline, CDR1 SNHLY and CDR2 FYNNEI. The CDR3 runs 17 residues. The CDR3 sequence: CASSAASGLAAYNEQFF. The DNA of the CDR3 is TGTGCCAGCAGTGCGGCTTCGGGACTAGCGGCATACAATGAGCAGTTCTTC.

This clone was found a few times. The chain is built from TRBV6-5 and TRBJ1-3, with D maybe TRBD1 (6 bases). Germline assignment: CDR1 MNHEY and CDR2 SVGAGI. The V end was cut by 5 bases, the J end by 4 bases, with 12 bases between. This CDR3 has 14 amino acids. The CDR3 DNA sequence: TGTGCCAGCAGTCCATGGACAGTAGGAAACACCATATATTTT. This encodes CASSPWTVGNTIYF.

This CDR3 reads CASSQEGRNTEAFF. CDR3 bases: TGTGCCAGCAGCCAGGAGGGGAGGAACACTGAAGCTTTCTTT. The J gene is TRBJ1-1, the V gene TRBV3-1 (or the pseudogene TRBV3-2); possible D gene TRBD1, 5 bases. The CDR3 extends over 14 amino acids. The germline V gene has CDR1 LGHDT and CDR2 YNNKEL (reference sequence). V was clipped by 3 bases and J by 1 base, with 9 bases between them.

This clone appeared once. CDR3 region: CASSFVRGATETQYF. The CDR3 nucleotides read TGTGCCAGCAGCTTTGTGCGGGGGGCCACAGAGACCCAGTACTTC. The chain links TRBV7-8 to TRBJ2-5; TRBD2 matches at 8 bases. This CDR3 has 15 amino acids. Unmatched junction bases numbered 7, after V lost 3 bases and J lost 4 bases. Germline-derived CDR1 and CDR2 are SGHVS and FQNEAQ. Full variable domain (rest looked up from reference TRBV7-8 and TRBJ2-5): GAGVSQSPRYKVAKRGQDVALRCDPISGHVSLFWYQQALGQGPEFLTYFQNEAQLDKSGLPSDRFFAERPEGSVSTLKIQRTQQEDSAVYLCASSFVRGATETQYFGPGTRLLVL.

The chain carries TRBV6-1 and TRBJ1-2, with TRBD1 as a possible D gene (6 bases). The CDR3 covers 14 residues. The germline V gene has CDR1 MNHNS and CDR2 SASEGT. The germline V and J ends were trimmed by 2 bases and 3 bases, with 10 bases remaining between them. The CDR3 region has the DNA TGTGCCAGCAGTGAATTCCCAGGGGACTATGGCTACACCTTC. This translates into CASSEFPGDYGYTF.

The gene calls are TRBV21-1 and TRBJ1-6; the D call in the table, TRBD1, was not verified against the DNA. TRBV21-1 is an annotated pseudogene. The CDR3 covers 15 residues. DNA of the CDR3: TGTGCCAGCAGTCAGACAGGGATTGAGGATTCACCCCTCCACTTT. This gives the protein CASSQTGIEDSPLHF.

The table lists this clone with a few counts. The CDR3: CASSLGASRGETQYF. In DNA, the CDR3 is TGTGCCAGCAGCTTAGGTGCCTCCAGAGGAGAGACCCAGTACTTC. This rearrangement joins TRBV11-2 to TRBJ2-5; no definite D call. The CDR3 has 15 residues. CDR1 is SGHAT and CDR2 is FQNNGV in the germline V gene. The V gene lost 1 base and the J gene lost 4 bases, with 13 bases spanning the gap.

This clone was counted only a few times. This chain links TRBV6-4 with TRBJ1-1; a weak D match, TRBD1 (5 bases). The germline CDR1 and CDR2 sequences are MRHNA and SNTAGT. Trimming pared 4 bases from V and 3 bases from J, leaving 9 bases between. The CDR3 length is 13 residues. CDR3 sequence: CASSGSRDTEAFF. CDR3 DNA: TGTGCCAGCAGTGGGTCCAGGGACACTGAAGCTTTCTTT.

The J gene is TRBJ2-1, the V gene TRBV10-1; 9 nucleotides align to TRBD2. The germline V gene has CDR1 WNHNN and CDR2 SYGVQD (reference sequence). After removal of 3 bases from V and 7 bases from J, the junction contained 7 bases not matched to a gene. The CDR3 spans 15 residues. The CDR3 loop reads CASSESAGGKNEQFF. The CDR3 DNA is TGCGCCAGCAGTGAATCGGCGGGAGGGAAAAATGAGCAGTTCTTC.

This chain links TRBV19 with TRBJ1-6, with a tentative D call TRBD1 (6 bases). The V end lost 0 bases, the J end lost 11 bases, and 8 bases lay between the germline ends. This CDR3 spans 13 amino acids. The V gene's germline CDR1 is LNHDA and CDR2 SQIVND (reference sequence). This CDR3 reads CASSIEGATPLHF. The CDR3 nucleotides are TGTGCCAGTAGTATAGAGGGGGCAACACCCCTCCACTTT.

This clone showed up just a few times. The V and J genes are TRBV30 and TRBJ2-3; no clear D gene. Germline loops: CDR1 GTSNPN, CDR2 SVGIG (reference sequence). The CDR3 runs to 14 residues. Trimming removed 3 bases from V and 7 bases from J, with 17 bases in between. CDR3 sequence reads: CAWSLSNPPHTQYF. The CDR3 nucleotides read TGTGCCTGGAGCCTAAGTAACCCCCCCCATACGCAGTATTTT.

J is TRBJ2-2 and V is TRBV28; D gene uncertain. Germline CDR1 reads MDHEN; CDR2 reads SYDVKM. The V end lost 5 bases, the J end lost 7 bases, and 8 bases lay between the germline ends. The CDR3 contains 12 residues. The CDR3 is CASSGVIGELFF. DNA of the CDR3: TGTGCCAGCAGTGGAGTGATCGGGGAGCTGTTTTTT.

V usage is TRBV6-5 and J usage is TRBJ1-4, with unresolved D. The V end lost 5 bases, the J end lost 3 bases, and 13 bases lay between the germline ends. The germline V gene has CDR1 MNHEY and CDR2 SVGAGI. This CDR3 has 15 amino acids. The CDR3 bases are TGTGCCAGCAGTCCCCGACACACCGCTAATGAAAAACTGTTTTTT. Protein sequence: CASSPRHTANEKLFF.

The rearrangement uses TRBV10-1 and TRBJ1-2, with no clear D. The germline V gene encodes CDR1 WNHNN and CDR2 SYGVQD (reference sequence). The CDR3 is 16 amino acids. V gave up 0 bases and J gave up 1 base, with 12 bases separating them. CDR3 amino acids: CASSESRRNYNYGYTF. The CDR3 DNA is TGCGCCAGCAGTGAGTCTCGGAGGAACTATAACTATGGCTACACCTTC.

The chain links TRBV11-3 to TRBJ2-1; D perhaps matches TRBD2 (5 bases). Germline CDR1 reads SGHNT; CDR2 reads YENEEA. The CDR3 is 15 residues long. Deletions cut 5 bases from V and 1 base from J, with 12 bases between. The CDR3 nucleotides read TGTGCCAGCAGCGACGGACGGGGATCCTACAATGAGCAGTTCTTC. It encodes CASSDGRGSYNEQFF.

The chain uses TRBV7-2 and TRBJ1-2; TRBD1 matches 7 bases. The CDR3 covers 15 residues. The V gene end was trimmed by 6 bases and the J gene end by 4 bases; junction bases not matched to a gene: 11. Germline CDR1 is SGHTA and CDR2 is FQGNSA. CDR3 nucleotides: TGTGCCAGCAGTCCAAGCCGGGACAGAGTCTATGGCTACACCTTC. This codes for CASSPSRDRVYGYTF.

The chain carries TRBV27 and TRBJ2-7, with TRBD1 matching over 7 bases. This CDR3 is built from 12 residues. Trimming cost V 4 bases and J 5 bases; bases outside gene matches: 2. Looked up from germline, CDR1 is MNHEY and CDR2 is SMNVEV (reference sequence). CDR3 DNA: TGTGCCAGCAGTTACAGGGGCCACGAGCAGTACTTC. Amino acids: CASSYRGHEQYF.